This TCR beta chain was sequenced for a study of cytomegalovirus exposure and HLA in healthy donors. Study at large: Earlier work reported roughly 120 million unique TCR beta sequences from roughly 180 million T cells.

This clone was observed a few times. The antigen is unknown. Germline CDR1 LGHNA, CDR2 YSLEER. This CDR3 comprises 15 residues. Trimming shortened V by 1 base and J by 8 bases, and 17 bases separated the two germline ends. Findings and limits, study-wide: Earlier analysis yielded a pattern in which most TCR beta V segments were productive about 90% or about 30% of the time. Researchers reported in a later analysis that common viral pathogens appeared linked to several top clusters. Investigators reported about 160 TCR beta chains as tied to cytomegalovirus.

The PCR ran on 60 Vbeta and 13 Jbeta primers. Only in-frame clones appear in the TCRdb table, and some are missing; sequencing was by immunoSEQ multiplex PCR. The repertoire holds about 120,000 clones, with more than 65% as singletons. The gene calls are TRBV4-3 and TRBJ1-2; weak D call: TRBD1 (5 bases). Sequencing was performed on PBMCs. The receptor was isolated from a middle-aged man in good health and CMV-seropositive. The CDR3 coding sequence is TGCGCCAGCAGCCAAGTCTCAGGTCGCGGGGGGGGCTACACCTTC. This translates into CASSQVSGRGGGYTF.